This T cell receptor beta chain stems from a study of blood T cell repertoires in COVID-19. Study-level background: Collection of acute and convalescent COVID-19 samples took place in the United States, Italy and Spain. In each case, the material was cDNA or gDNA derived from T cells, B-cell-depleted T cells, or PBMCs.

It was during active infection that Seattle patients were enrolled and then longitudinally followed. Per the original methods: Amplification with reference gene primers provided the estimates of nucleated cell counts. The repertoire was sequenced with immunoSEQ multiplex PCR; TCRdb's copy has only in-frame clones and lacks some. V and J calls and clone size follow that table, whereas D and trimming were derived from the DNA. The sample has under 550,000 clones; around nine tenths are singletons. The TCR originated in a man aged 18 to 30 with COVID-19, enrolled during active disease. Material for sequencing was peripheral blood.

The DNA of the CDR3 is TGTGCCAGCAGCGAACCAGGGGTAGCTAACTATGGCTACACCTTC. Translation gives CASSEPGVANYGYTF. The chain uses TRBV5-6 and TRBJ1-2; D is possibly TRBD1 (6 bases). CDR3 length: 15 residues. Trimming left V 4 bases short and J 0 bases short, with 13 bases between. Germline CDR1 is SGHDT and CDR2 is YYEEEE.